This TCR beta chain was found in a study of blood T cell repertoires in COVID-19. Turning to the study itself: T cells, B-cell-depleted T cells, or PBMCs provided the cDNA or gDNA that served as material.

The data were produced by immunoSEQ multiplex PCR, yet TCRdb's version contains in-frame clones alone and is incomplete. The sample holds fewer than 80,000 clones, around 90% seen once. The CDR3 has 16 amino acids. V trimming: 1 base; J trimming: 7 bases; junction bases outside the gene matches: 6. The germline V gene encodes CDR1 LGHDT and CDR2 YNNKEL (reference sequence). The V call is TRBV3-1 (or the pseudogene TRBV3-2), the J call TRBJ1-4, with TRBD1 matching over 10 bases. The sequenced sample consisted of peripheral blood. This TCR derives from a man between 65 and 79 years old with acute or convalescent COVID-19. CDR3 sequence reads: CASSQAPGQGSEKLFF. The CDR3 nucleotides are TGTGCCAGCAGCCAAGCCCCGGGACAGGGGAGTGAAAAACTGTTTTTT.